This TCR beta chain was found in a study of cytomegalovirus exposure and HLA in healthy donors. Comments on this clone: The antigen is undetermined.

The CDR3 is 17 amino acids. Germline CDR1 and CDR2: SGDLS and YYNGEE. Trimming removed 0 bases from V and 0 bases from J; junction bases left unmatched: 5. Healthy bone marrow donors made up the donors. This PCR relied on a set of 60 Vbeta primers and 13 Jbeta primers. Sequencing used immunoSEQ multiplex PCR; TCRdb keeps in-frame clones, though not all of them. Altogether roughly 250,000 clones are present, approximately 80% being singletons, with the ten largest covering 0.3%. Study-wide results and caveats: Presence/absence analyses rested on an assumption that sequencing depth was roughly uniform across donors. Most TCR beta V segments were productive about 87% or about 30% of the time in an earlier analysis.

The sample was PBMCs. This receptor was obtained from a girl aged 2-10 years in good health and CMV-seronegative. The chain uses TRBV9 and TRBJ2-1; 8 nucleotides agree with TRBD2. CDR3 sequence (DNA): TGTGCCAGCAGCGTAGACCTCGGGGGGGTCTCCTACAATGAGCAGTTCTTC. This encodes CASSVDLGGVSYNEQFF.